These 24 T cell receptor beta chains were sequenced from one sample in a study of cytomegalovirus exposure and HLA in healthy donors. The PCR was carried out with 60 Vbeta primers and 13 Jbeta primers. Only in-frame clones appear in the TCRdb table, and some are missing; sequencing was by immunoSEQ multiplex PCR. The sample lists under 55,000 clones, around 70% occurring once. The sequencing input was PBMCs. The receptors here all came from a man aged 18 to 29 in good health and CMV-seronegative.

The chain joins TRBV7-2 to TRBJ1-2; D gene uncertain. The CDR3 is made up of 13 amino acids. V gave up 3 bases and J gave up 7 bases, with 12 bases separating them. Germline CDR1 is SGHTA and CDR2 is FQGNSA. CDR3 DNA sequence: TGTGCCAGCAGCTTGGAGGGTTTTGGTGGCTACACCTTC. The encoded protein is CASSLEGFGGYTF.

The chain carries TRBV29-1 and TRBJ2-1; a possible D gene is TRBD1 (6 bases). The V gene lost 4 bases and the J gene lost 7 bases, with 11 bases spanning the gap. Germline-derived CDR1 and CDR2 are SQVTM and ANQGSEA. The CDR3 has 12 amino acids. This chain's CDR3 is CSVGPGVNEQFF. CDR3 DNA sequence: TGCAGCGTTGGTCCAGGGGTGAATGAGCAGTTCTTC.

The chain employs TRBV2 and TRBJ1-4; 10 bases line up with TRBD1. CDR1 is SNHLY and CDR2 is FYNNEI in the germline V gene. The CDR3 is 15 residues long. The junction had 8 bases not matched to a gene; V was cut back by 6 bases and J by 7 bases. CDR3 DNA sequence: TGTGCCAGCAGGGGCGGTTGGACAGGGGGTGAAAAACTGTTTTTT. Translating it yields CASRGGWTGGEKLFF. The variable domain in full, with the rest retrieved from reference TRBV2 and TRBJ1-4, is EPEVTQTPSHQVTQMGQEVILRCVPISNHLYFYWYRQILGQKVEFLVSFYNNEISEKSEIFDDQFSVERPDGSNFTLKIRSTKLEDSAMYFCASRGGWTGGEKLFFGSGTQLSVL.

The rearrangement joins TRBV14 to TRBJ2-3, with a weak D call TRBD2 (5 bases). Per germline, CDR1 SGHDN and CDR2 FVKESK. The V end was cut by 2 bases, the J end by 5 bases, with 14 bases between. This CDR3 spans 15 amino acids. In DNA, the CDR3 is TGTGCCAGCAGCCAAAGGACTCTTAAGTTAGATACGCAGTATTTT. Translating gives CASSQRTLKLDTQYF. The whole variable domain, remainder taken from reference TRBV14 and TRBJ2-3, is EAGVTQFPSHSVIEKGQTVTLRCDPISGHDNLYWYRRVMGKEIKFLLHFVKESKQDESGMPNNRFLAERTGGTYSTLKVQPAELEDSGVYFCASSQRTLKLDTQYFGPGTRLTVL.

The chain couples TRBV6-5 to TRBJ2-7, with TRBD2 matching 16 bases. V was clipped by 4 bases and J by 5 bases; unmatched bases: 5. From germline, CDR1 is MNHEY and CDR2 SVGAGI. The CDR3 length is 16 residues. CDR3 sequence reads: CASSFGTSGRAHEQYF. CDR3 DNA sequence: TGTGCCAGCAGTTTTGGGACTAGCGGGAGGGCCCACGAGCAGTACTTC.

The rearrangement uses TRBV2 and TRBJ2-3; no firm D call. The ends were cut back, 10 bases at V and 0 bases at J, with 17 bases in the middle. Germline V CDR1 and CDR2: SNHLY, FYNNEI. The CDR3 contains 15 residues. The CDR3 loop reads CATPLRSTSTDTQYF. The CDR3 coding sequence is TGTGCCACCCCACTCCGTTCGACTAGCACAGATACGCAGTATTTT. Looking up the rest from reference TRBV2 and TRBJ2-3 gives the full variable domain: EPEVTQTPSHQVTQMGQEVILRCVPISNHLYFYWYRQILGQKVEFLVSFYNNEISEKSEIFDDQFSVERPDGSNFTLKIRSTKLEDSAMYFCATPLRSTSTDTQYFGPGTRLTVL.

The chain recombines TRBV28 with TRBJ2-7; 7 nucleotides line up with TRBD2. Germline assignment: CDR1 MDHEN and CDR2 SYDVKM. The CDR3 extends over 15 amino acids. Germline trimming cut 2 bases from V and 0 bases from J; bases unmatched to any gene: 4. CDR3 in amino acids: CASSLGGSTSYEQYF. CDR3 sequence (DNA): TGTGCCAGCAGTTTAGGCGGGAGTACCTCCTACGAGCAGTACTTC.

The J gene is TRBJ1-1, the V gene TRBV5-1, with D possibly being TRBD1 (5 bases). The V gene lost 4 bases and the J gene lost 4 bases, with 14 bases spanning the gap. Looked up from germline, CDR1 is SGHRS and CDR2 is YFSETQ. CDR3 length: 14 residues. CDR3 in amino acids: CASSPQGRGTEAFF. CDR3 coding DNA: TGCGCCAGCAGCCCGCAGGGAAGGGGCACTGAAGCTTTCTTT.

The gene calls are TRBV28 and TRBJ1-1; perhaps TRBD1 as D (6 bases). The V and J ends lost 6 bases and 2 bases respectively, with 13 bases between them. The CDR3 has 14 residues. Germline V gene sequence: CDR1 MDHEN, CDR2 SYDVKM. CDR3 coding DNA: TGTGCCAGCAGGATGCAGGGGTTTAACACTGAAGCTTTCTTT. Translating it yields CASRMQGFNTEAFF. Full variable domain (missing parts from reference TRBV28 and TRBJ1-1): DVKVTQSSRYLVKRTGEKVFLECVQDMDHENMFWYRQDPGLGLRLIYFSYDVKMKEKGDIPEGYSVSREKKERFSLILESASTNQTSMYLCASRMQGFNTEAFFGQGTRLTVV.

The rearrangement uses TRBV10-3 and TRBJ1-2, with 7 nucleotides matching TRBD1. This CDR3 is 14 amino acids long. V shed 7 bases, J shed 3 bases, and the junction held 8 bases outside the gene matches. CDR1 ENHRY and CDR2 SYGVKD come from the germline V gene. The chain's CDR3 is CAIMTGPSDYGYTF. DNA of the CDR3: TGTGCCATCATGACAGGGCCATCGGACTATGGCTACACCTTC.

The chain carries TRBV14 and TRBJ2-1; possible D gene TRBD2, 5 bases. Trimming cost V 1 base and J 3 bases, with 13 bases left between them. The CDR3 loop spans 16 amino acids. Germline CDR1 SGHDN, CDR2 FVKESK. CDR3 sequence reads: CASSQVAGSDYNEQFF. The CDR3 coding sequence is TGTGCCAGCAGCCAAGTCGCGGGCAGTGACTACAATGAGCAGTTCTTC. The variable domain in full, with the rest retrieved from reference TRBV14 and TRBJ2-1, is EAGVTQFPSHSVIEKGQTVTLRCDPISGHDNLYWYRRVMGKEIKFLLHFVKESKQDESGMPNNRFLAERTGGTYSTLKVQPAELEDSGVYFCASSQVAGSDYNEQFFGPGTRLTVL.

There are a few counts of this clone. V usage is TRBV6-6 and J usage is TRBJ1-2, with D tentatively TRBD1 (5 bases). Deletions cut 5 bases from V and 8 bases from J, with 21 bases between. Germline V gives CDR1 MNHNY, CDR2 SVGAGI (reference sequence). The CDR3 has 15 residues. CDR3 DNA sequence: TGTGCCAGCAGTCCTTCCCCAGGGATCGAACAAGGCTACACCTTC. This codes for CASSPSPGIEQGYTF.

The CDR3 here is CASRFSVGTEAFF. CDR3 in DNA: TGCGCCAGCAGGTTTTCGGTCGGCACTGAAGCTTTCTTT. The V call is TRBV4-3, the J call TRBJ1-1; no clear D. CDR1 and CDR2 from the germline V gene are LGHNA and YSLEER. The V end was cut by 6 bases, the J end by 4 bases, with 12 bases between. CDR3 size: 13 residues.

The J gene is TRBJ2-7, the V gene TRBV6-1; D is unresolved. Germline V gene data show CDR1 as MNHNS and CDR2 as SASEGT. CDR3 length: 14 amino acids. Trimming removed 2 bases from V and 3 bases from J, with 11 bases in between. In nucleotides, the CDR3 is TGTGCCAGCAGTGAATGGGTCACGGGCTACGAGCAGTACTTC. As protein: CASSEWVTGYEQYF.

V gene TRBV7-8 combines with J gene TRBJ2-2; 7 bases line up with TRBD2. Germline values: CDR1 SGHVS, CDR2 FQNEAQ. The CDR3 spans 14 residues. V shed 2 bases, J shed 9 bases, and the junction held 6 bases outside the gene matches. CDR3 loop: CASSLRRGERELFF. In DNA, the CDR3 is TGTGCCAGCAGCTTACGACGGGGGGAACGGGAGCTGTTTTTT.

The rearrangement links TRBV7-8 to TRBJ1-5; D possibly corresponds to TRBD1 (5 bases). Germline V gene data show CDR1 as SGHVS and CDR2 as FQNEAQ. With 3 bases removed from V and 0 bases from J, the gap between germline ends came to 12 bases. The CDR3 has 16 amino acids. CDR3 nucleotide sequence: TGTGCCAGCAGCTTTGAATCAGGGTATAGCAATCAGCCCCAGCATTTT. This gives the protein CASSFESGYSNQPQHF.

This rearrangement joins TRBV7-2 to TRBJ1-2; perhaps TRBD1 as D (6 bases). The germline CDR1 and CDR2 sequences are SGHTA and FQGNSA. The CDR3 is 13 amino acids. V shed 5 bases and J shed 8 bases, with 15 bases lying between them. CDR3 DNA: TGTGCCAGCAGCATCAACAGGGTATACGGCTACACCTTC. Amino acid sequence: CASSINRVYGYTF.

This clone was seen only a few times. This sequence joins TRBV6-1 and TRBJ2-2; perhaps TRBD1 as D (6 bases). This CDR3 spans 17 amino acids. Trimming removed 4 bases from V and 1 base from J, with 16 bases in between. Germline-derived CDR1 and CDR2 are MNHNS and SASEGT. CDR3 amino acids: CASSALAGTRNTGELFF. CDR3 coding DNA: TGTGCCAGCAGTGCCCTCGCCGGGACACGGAACACCGGGGAGCTGTTTTTT.

The chain recombines TRBV5-6 with TRBJ2-7; 7 nucleotides match TRBD1. The V gene's germline CDR1 is SGHDT and CDR2 YYEEEE. The length of the CDR3 is 13 residues. J was trimmed by 6 bases and V by 0 bases; bases with no gene match: 3. For the CDR3, the DNA is TGTGCCAGCAGCTTGGCGACAGGGCGCGAGCAGTACTTC. It translates to CASSLATGREQYF.

The chain carries TRBV11-2 and TRBJ2-2, with TRBD2 matching 9 bases. The CDR3 spans 14 residues. After removal of 3 bases from V and 6 bases from J, the junction contained 2 bases not matched to a gene. Germline V CDR1 and CDR2: SGHAT, FQNNGV. The CDR3 here is CASSFGGRAGELFF. The CDR3 bases are TGTGCCAGCAGCTTCGGCGGGAGGGCCGGGGAGCTGTTTTTT.

The DNA of the CDR3 is TGTGCCAGCAGTGGGGGCAGGACTAGCGGTCCCTCTGGGGCCAACGTCCTGACTTTC. This codes for CASSGGRTSGPSGANVLTF. The chain couples TRBV2 to TRBJ2-6, with 10 positions matching TRBD2. Trimming cost V 4 bases and J 0 bases; bases outside gene matches: 9. Germline V gene data show CDR1 as SNHLY and CDR2 as FYNNEI. CDR3 length equals 19 residues. The full variable domain, with the rest looked up from reference TRBV2 and TRBJ2-6, is EPEVTQTPSHQVTQMGQEVILRCVPISNHLYFYWYRQILGQKVEFLVSFYNNEISEKSEIFDDQFSVERPDGSNFTLKIRSTKLEDSAMYFCASSGGRTSGPSGANVLTFGAGSRLTVL.

V usage is TRBV28 and J usage is TRBJ1-5; 7 nucleotides align to TRBD1. Losses at the gene ends were 5 bases for V and 4 bases for J; bases not matched to a gene: 11. Germline CDR1 is MDHEN and CDR2 is SYDVKM. CDR3 length: 16 residues. CDR3 nucleotides: TGTGCCAGCAGTCCGGTGACAGGGAAGAGAAATCAGCCCCAGCATTTT. The encoded protein is CASSPVTGKRNQPQHF.

The chain combines TRBV2 with TRBJ1-5; TRBD1 matches 9 bases. Trimming cost V 8 bases and J 3 bases; bases outside gene matches: 8. This CDR3 is 15 amino acids long. Germline V gene lookup returns CDR1 SNHLY and CDR2 FYNNEI. The CDR3 here is CASVRGTGNNQPQHF. CDR3 nucleotides: TGTGCCAGCGTACGAGGGACAGGGAACAATCAGCCCCAGCATTTT.

The CDR3 region is CATNVGVRSGELFF. CDR3 coding DNA: TGTGCCACCAATGTGGGAGTCCGTTCCGGGGAGCTGTTTTTT. The chain joins TRBV28 to TRBJ2-2, with D possibly TRBD2 on 5 matching bases. The CDR3 consists of 14 residues. V was cut by 10 bases and J by 6 bases, with 18 bases left in between. Looked up from germline, CDR1 is MDHEN and CDR2 is SYDVKM.